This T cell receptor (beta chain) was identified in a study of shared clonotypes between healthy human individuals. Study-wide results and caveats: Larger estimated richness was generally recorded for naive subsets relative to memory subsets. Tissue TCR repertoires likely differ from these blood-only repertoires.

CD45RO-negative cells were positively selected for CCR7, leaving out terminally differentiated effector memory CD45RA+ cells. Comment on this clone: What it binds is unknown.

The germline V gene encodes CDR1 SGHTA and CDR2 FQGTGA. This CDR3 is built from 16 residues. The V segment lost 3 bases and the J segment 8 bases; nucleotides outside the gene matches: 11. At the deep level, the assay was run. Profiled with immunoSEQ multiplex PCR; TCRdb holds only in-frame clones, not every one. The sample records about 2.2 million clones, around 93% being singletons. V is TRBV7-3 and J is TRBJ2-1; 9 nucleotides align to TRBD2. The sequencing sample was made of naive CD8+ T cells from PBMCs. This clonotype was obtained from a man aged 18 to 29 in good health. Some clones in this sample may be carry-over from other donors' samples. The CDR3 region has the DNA TGTGCCAGCAGCTTCCTAGTCCCTACTAGCGGGTATGAGCAGTTCTTC. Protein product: CASSFLVPTSGYEQFF.